The 20 T cell receptor beta chains below come from one sample, sequenced in a study of blood T cell repertoires in COVID-19. Using immunoSEQ multiplex PCR, the repertoire was profiled, and TCRdb retains in-frame clones only, with some absent. The sample has 250,000 to 300,000 clones, about 88% seen once. The sequencing input was peripheral blood. The origin of the receptors is a woman aged 30 to 39 with COVID-19, enrolled during active disease.

The chain uses TRBV27 and TRBJ1-6; 8 bases are shared with TRBD1. V shed 7 bases and J 8 bases; nucleotides not matched to a gene: 4. CDR3 size: 13 residues. The germline V gene has CDR1 MNHEY and CDR2 SMNVEV (reference sequence). CDR3 sequence: CASMDRVDSPLHF. CDR3 coding DNA: TGTGCCAGCATGGACAGGGTCGATTCACCCCTCCACTTT.

The chain combines TRBV2 with TRBJ1-1, with a tentative D call TRBD1 (5 bases). Germline CDR1 reads SNHLY; CDR2 reads FYNNEI. This CDR3 has 14 amino acids. Trimming removed 0 bases from V and 11 bases from J, with 16 bases in between. This chain's CDR3 is CASSEARGVGEAFF. The CDR3 DNA is TGTGCCAGCAGTGAAGCGCGGGGGGTAGGTGAGGCTTTCTTT.

The genes are TRBV28 and TRBJ1-5; D is undetermined. This CDR3 has 13 amino acids. The V and J ends lost 5 bases and 7 bases respectively, with 12 bases between them. Germline CDR1 and CDR2: MDHEN and SYDVKM. The CDR3 sequence: CASSASGNQPQHF. The CDR3 DNA reads TGTGCCAGCAGTGCCTCGGGAAACCAGCCCCAGCATTTT.

This clone has more than one count but fewer than ten. The chain combines TRBV11-2 with TRBJ2-7, with TRBD1 matching 9 bases. From germline, CDR1 is SGHAT and CDR2 FQNNGV. With V trimmed by 8 bases and J by 3 bases, 11 bases remained unmatched. The CDR3 has 15 residues. The CDR3 here is CASGKGQGSVYEQYF. CDR3 DNA: TGTGCCAGCGGAAAAGGACAGGGGAGCGTCTACGAGCAGTACTTC. The full variable domain, in which reference TRBV11-2 and TRBJ2-7 provide the parts outside the CDR3, is EAGVAQSPRYKIIEKRQSVAFWCNPISGHATLYWYQQILGQGPKLLIQFQNNGVVDDSQLPKDRFSAERLKGVDSTLKIQPAKLEDSAVYLCASGKGQGSVYEQYFGPGTRLTVT.

This clone appeared once. V usage is TRBV3-1 (or the pseudogene TRBV3-2) and J usage is TRBJ1-2; 9 nucleotides agree with TRBD1. From germline, CDR1 is LGHDT and CDR2 YNNKEL (reference sequence). The CDR3 is 15 amino acids. Trimming cost V 4 bases and J 3 bases; bases outside gene matches: 6. Written as DNA, the CDR3 is TGTGCCAGCAGCCTACGGACAGGGGACCACTATGGCTACACCTTC. Translation: CASSLRTGDHYGYTF.

This chain connects TRBV7-2 to TRBJ2-7; 7 bases fit TRBD2. The CDR3 spans 14 residues. Germline V gives CDR1 SGHTA, CDR2 FQGNSA. The V and J ends lost 5 bases and 6 bases, in that order; junction bases with no gene match: 10. DNA of the CDR3: TGTGCCAGCAGCCGGGCGGGGGTTCGGCGCGAGCAGTACTTC. The encoded protein is CASSRAGVRREQYF.

In its sample, this clone was seen a few times. This CDR3 is also generated by other DNA sequences in the sample. CDR3 sequence: CASSLRGSPLHF. CDR3 bases: TGTGCCAGCAGTTTACGGGGTTCACCCCTCCACTTT. The chain combines TRBV27 with TRBJ1-6; D not resolved. This CDR3 spans 12 amino acids. The V end was cut by 2 bases, the J end by 9 bases, with 5 bases between. CDR1 MNHEY and CDR2 SMNVEV come from the germline V gene (reference sequence).

This chain connects TRBV19 to TRBJ1-2; no clear D. This CDR3 spans 14 amino acids. V was shortened by 5 bases and J by 3 bases, with 13 bases between the two germline ends. The germline gives CDR1 LNHDA, CDR2 SQIVND (reference sequence). CDR3 bases: TGTGCCAGTAGTTCCCTGCGTGGTGACTATGGCTACACCTTC. Translated: CASSSLRGDYGYTF.

This rearrangement joins TRBV10-1 to TRBJ2-2, with TRBD2 matching 7 bases. Germline CDR1 and CDR2: WNHNN and SYGVQD (reference sequence). The length of the CDR3 is 16 residues. The J segment lost 4 bases and the V segment lost 5 bases, leaving 10 bases of the junction unmatched. The CDR3 bases are TGCGCCAGCAGTCTCCTCGCGGGAGCAAGCACCGGGGAGCTGTTTTTT. Translating gives CASSLLAGASTGELFF.

The chain carries TRBV27 and TRBJ2-7, with a tentative D call TRBD2 (6 bases). Trimming removed 4 bases at V and 2 bases at J, with 9 bases between. The CDR3 consists of 13 residues. CDR1 is MNHEY and CDR2 is SMNVEV in the germline V gene (reference sequence). The CDR3 coding sequence is TGTGCCAGCAGTTGGGCGGGGACCTACGAGCAGTACTTC. It is translated as CASSWAGTYEQYF.

The chain employs TRBV28 and TRBJ2-1, with TRBD2 identical over 8 bases. Germline V gives CDR1 MDHEN, CDR2 SYDVKM. Losses at the gene ends were 4 bases for V and 4 bases for J; bases not matched to a gene: 6. This CDR3 region has 15 residues. In nucleotides, the CDR3 is TGTGCCAGCAGTTCTTCAGCGGGAGTGTACAATGAGCAGTTCTTC. It specifies CASSSSAGVYNEQFF.

This sequence joins TRBV2 and TRBJ1-2; D uncertain. Looked up from germline, CDR1 is SNHLY and CDR2 is FYNNEI. CDR3 length: 16 amino acids. Between the trimmed V and J ends, which lost 7 bases and 1 base, there was a span of 19 bases. The CDR3 sequence: CASNPVQAQLNYGYTF. CDR3 in DNA: TGTGCCAGCAATCCCGTTCAGGCCCAACTTAACTATGGCTACACCTTC.

The V gene is TRBV10-3, the J gene TRBJ2-1, with 7 bases fitting TRBD2. The CDR3 extends over 12 amino acids. V lost 8 bases, J lost 6 bases, and 4 bases stayed unmatched. From germline, CDR1 is ENHRY and CDR2 SYGVKD. Here the CDR3 reads CAIGTNFNEQFF. The CDR3 nucleotides are TGTGCCATCGGGACTAACTTCAATGAGCAGTTCTTC.

The chain has TRBV21-1 and TRBJ2-5; the D segment call TRBD1 is taken from the table without a DNA check. TRBV21-1 is recorded as a pseudogene. The CDR3 has 19 amino acids. For the CDR3, the DNA is TGTGCCAGCAGCACCAAAGTACAGGGGGATGAGGGTTTCCAAGAGACCCAGTACTTC. It specifies CASSTKVQGDEGFQETQYF.

In this sample, this clone turned up a few times. The chain combines TRBV5-4 with TRBJ1-2; a possible D gene is TRBD1 (5 bases). The germline V gene has CDR1 SGHNT and CDR2 YYREEE (reference sequence). The CDR3 sequence is 15 residues long. V was clipped by 4 bases and J by 1 base, with 14 bases between them. The CDR3 loop is CASSTQGIINYGYTF. The CDR3 nucleotides read TGTGCCAGCAGCACCCAGGGTATCATTAACTATGGCTACACCTTC.

The chain employs TRBV11-2 and TRBJ2-3, with TRBD2 identical over 8 bases. The CDR3 has 15 amino acids. The germline CDR1 and CDR2 sequences are SGHAT and FQNNGV. The junction had 9 bases not matched to a gene; V was cut back by 5 bases and J by 5 bases. The CDR3 sequence is CASSKPGTSEDTQYF. In DNA form, the CDR3 reads TGTGCCAGCAGCAAACCCGGGACTAGTGAAGATACGCAGTATTTT.

The genes are TRBV6-1 and TRBJ2-7; 11 bases match TRBD2. Unmatched junction bases numbered 7, after V lost 3 bases and J lost 0 bases. Looked up from germline, CDR1 is MNHNS and CDR2 is SASEGT. The CDR3 has 17 residues. CDR3 loop: CASSDRGTSGSSYEQYF. For the CDR3, the DNA is TGTGCCAGCAGTGACAGGGGGACTAGCGGTAGCTCCTACGAGCAGTACTTC.

J is TRBJ2-7 and V is TRBV6-4; 9 nucleotides match TRBD1. Germline V gene data show CDR1 as MRHNA and CDR2 as SNTAGT. CDR3 length equals 16 residues. The ends lost 3 bases at V and 5 bases at J; junction bases unmatched: 11. The CDR3 loop is CASSDSDRGETHEQYF. The CDR3 coding sequence is TGTGCCAGCAGTGATTCGGACAGGGGTGAGACCCACGAGCAGTACTTC.

This clone came up once. The J gene is TRBJ2-5, the V gene TRBV6-5, with D possibly TRBD1 on 6 matching bases. Germline CDR1 is MNHEY and CDR2 is SVGAGI. V was trimmed by 7 bases and J by 5 bases, leaving 14 bases between them. The CDR3 totals 13 residues. Written as DNA, the CDR3 is TGTGCCAGCAACAGGGAATTAGGGGAGACCCAGTACTTC. Amino acids: CASNRELGETQYF.

This clone was counted a few times. The V gene is TRBV5-5, the J gene TRBJ1-4, with TRBD1 identical over 7 bases. CDR1 is SGHKS and CDR2 is YYEKEE in the germline V gene (reference sequence). With 0 bases clipped from V and 0 bases from J, the junction kept 5 bases outside the gene matches. CDR3 length equals 17 residues. CDR3 protein: CASSLGGDSATNEKLFF. The CDR3 region has the DNA TGTGCCAGCAGCTTGGGCGGGGACAGCGCAACTAATGAAAAACTGTTTTTT.